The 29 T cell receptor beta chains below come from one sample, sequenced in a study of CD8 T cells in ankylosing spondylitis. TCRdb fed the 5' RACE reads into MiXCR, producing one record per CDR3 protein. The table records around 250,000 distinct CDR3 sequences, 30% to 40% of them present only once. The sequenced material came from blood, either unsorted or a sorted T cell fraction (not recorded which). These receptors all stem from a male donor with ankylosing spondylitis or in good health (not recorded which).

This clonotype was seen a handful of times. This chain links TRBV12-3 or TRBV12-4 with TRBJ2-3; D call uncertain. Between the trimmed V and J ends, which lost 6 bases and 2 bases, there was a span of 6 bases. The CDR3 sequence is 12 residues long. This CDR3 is CASRPDTDTQYF. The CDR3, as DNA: TGTGCCAGCAGACCAGACACAGATACGCAGTATTTT.

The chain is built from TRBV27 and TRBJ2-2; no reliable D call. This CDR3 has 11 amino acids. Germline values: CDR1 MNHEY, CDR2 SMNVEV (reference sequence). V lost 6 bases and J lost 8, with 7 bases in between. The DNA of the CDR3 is TGTGCCAGCAGGGAATGGGGGGAGCTGTTTTTT. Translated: CASREWGELFF.

The CDR3 is CSARTGTSSYNEQFF. As DNA, the CDR3 is TGCAGTGCTAGAACCGGGACGAGCTCCTACAATGAGCAGTTCTTC. The rearrangement joins TRBV20-1 to TRBJ2-1, with D tentatively TRBD1 or TRBD2 (5 bases each). The CDR3 is made up of 15 amino acids. Between the trimmed V and J ends, which lost 2 bases and 0 bases, there was a span of 11 bases. Per germline, CDR1 DFQATT and CDR2 SNEGSKA (reference sequence).

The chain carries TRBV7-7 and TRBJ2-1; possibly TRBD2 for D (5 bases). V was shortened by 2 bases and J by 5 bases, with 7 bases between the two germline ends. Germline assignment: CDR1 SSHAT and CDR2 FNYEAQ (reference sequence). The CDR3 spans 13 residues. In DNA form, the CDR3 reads TGTGCCAGCAGCTTATTCGGGAACAATGAGCAGTTCTTC. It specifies CASSLFGNNEQFF.

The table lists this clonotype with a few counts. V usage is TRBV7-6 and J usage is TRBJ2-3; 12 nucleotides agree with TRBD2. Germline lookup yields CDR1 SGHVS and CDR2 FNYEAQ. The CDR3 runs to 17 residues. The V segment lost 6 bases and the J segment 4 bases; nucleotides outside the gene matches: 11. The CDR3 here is CASSPTLAGGPADTQYF. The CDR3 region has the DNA TGTGCCAGCAGTCCTACTCTAGCGGGGGGGCCCGCAGATACGCAGTATTTT. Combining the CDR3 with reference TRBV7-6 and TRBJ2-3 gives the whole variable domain GAGVSQSPRYKVTKRGQDVALRCDPISGHVSLYWYRQALGQGPEFLTYFNYEAQQDKSGLPNDRFSAERPEGSISTLTIQRTEQRDSAMYRCASSPTLAGGPADTQYFGPGTRLTVL.

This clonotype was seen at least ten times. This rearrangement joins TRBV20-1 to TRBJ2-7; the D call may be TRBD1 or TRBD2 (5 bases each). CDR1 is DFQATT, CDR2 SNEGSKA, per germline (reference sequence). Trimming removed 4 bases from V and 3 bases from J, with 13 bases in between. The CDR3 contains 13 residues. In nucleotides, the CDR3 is TGCAGTGCTACCGGGACGTACCACTACGAGCAGTACTTC. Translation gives CSATGTYHYEQYF.

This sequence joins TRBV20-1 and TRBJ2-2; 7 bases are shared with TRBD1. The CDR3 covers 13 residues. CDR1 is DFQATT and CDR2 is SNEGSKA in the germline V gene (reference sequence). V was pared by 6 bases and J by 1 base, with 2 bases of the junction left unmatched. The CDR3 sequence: CSARDRNTGELFF. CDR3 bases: TGCAGTGCCAGGGACAGGAACACCGGGGAGCTGTTTTTT.

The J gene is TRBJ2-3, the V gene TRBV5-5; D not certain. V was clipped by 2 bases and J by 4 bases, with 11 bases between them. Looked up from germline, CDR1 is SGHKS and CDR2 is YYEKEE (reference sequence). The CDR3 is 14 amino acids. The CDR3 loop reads CASSFKWGSDTQYF. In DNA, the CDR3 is TGTGCCAGCAGCTTTAAGTGGGGATCAGATACGCAGTATTTT.

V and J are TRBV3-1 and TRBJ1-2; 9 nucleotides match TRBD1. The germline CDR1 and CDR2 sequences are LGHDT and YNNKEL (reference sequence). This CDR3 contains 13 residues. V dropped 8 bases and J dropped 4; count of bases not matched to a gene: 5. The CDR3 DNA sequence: TGTGCCAGCTTAGGACAGGGGCTCTATGGCTACACCTTC. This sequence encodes CASLGQGLYGYTF.

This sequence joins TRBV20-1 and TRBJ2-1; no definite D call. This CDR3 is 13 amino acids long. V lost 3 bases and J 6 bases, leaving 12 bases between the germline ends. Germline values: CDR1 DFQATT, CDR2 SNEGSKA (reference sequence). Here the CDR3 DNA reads TGCAGTGCTAGCCTGGGGAAACGCAATGAGCAGTTCTTC. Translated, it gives CSASLGKRNEQFF.

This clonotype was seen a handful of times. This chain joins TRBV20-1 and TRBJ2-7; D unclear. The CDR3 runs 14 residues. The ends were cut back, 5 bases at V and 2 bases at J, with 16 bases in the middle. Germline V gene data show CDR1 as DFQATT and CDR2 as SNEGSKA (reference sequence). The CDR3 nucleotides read TGCAGTGCTGTACGGCCTCTGGGGACCTACGAGCAGTACTTC. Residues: CSAVRPLGTYEQYF.

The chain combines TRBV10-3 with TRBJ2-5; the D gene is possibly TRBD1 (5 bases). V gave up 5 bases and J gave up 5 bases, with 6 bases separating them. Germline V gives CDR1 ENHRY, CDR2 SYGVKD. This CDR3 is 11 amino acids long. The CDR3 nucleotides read TGTGCCATCAGTCCAGGGGAGACCCAGTACTTC. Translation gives CAISPGETQYF.

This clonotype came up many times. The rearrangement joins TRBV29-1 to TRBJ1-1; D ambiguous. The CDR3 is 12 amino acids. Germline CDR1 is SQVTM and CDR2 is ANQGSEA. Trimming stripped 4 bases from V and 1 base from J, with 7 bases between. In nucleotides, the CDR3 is TGCAGCGTTGGTAACACGAACACTGAAGCTTTCTTT. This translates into CSVGNTNTEAFF.

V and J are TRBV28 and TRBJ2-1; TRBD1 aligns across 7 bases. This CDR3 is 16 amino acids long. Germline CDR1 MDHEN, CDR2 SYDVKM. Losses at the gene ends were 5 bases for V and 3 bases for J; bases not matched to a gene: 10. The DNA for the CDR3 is TGTGCCAGCAGTACCTCCGGGACAGACCGCTACAATGAGCAGTTCTTC. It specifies CASSTSGTDRYNEQFF.

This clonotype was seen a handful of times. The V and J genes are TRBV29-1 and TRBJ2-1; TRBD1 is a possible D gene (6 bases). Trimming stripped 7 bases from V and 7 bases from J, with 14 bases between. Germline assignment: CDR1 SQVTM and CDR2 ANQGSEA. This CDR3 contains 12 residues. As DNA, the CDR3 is TGCAGCGCCTCCACAGGGATAAATGAGCAGTTCTTC. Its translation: CSASTGINEQFF.

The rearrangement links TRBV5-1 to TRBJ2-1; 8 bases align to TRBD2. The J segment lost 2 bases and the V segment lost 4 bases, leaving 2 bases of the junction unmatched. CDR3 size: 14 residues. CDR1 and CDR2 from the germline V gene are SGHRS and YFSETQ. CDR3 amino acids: CASSPGGAYNEQFF. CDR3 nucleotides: TGCGCCAGCAGCCCCGGGGGGGCCTACAATGAGCAGTTCTTC.

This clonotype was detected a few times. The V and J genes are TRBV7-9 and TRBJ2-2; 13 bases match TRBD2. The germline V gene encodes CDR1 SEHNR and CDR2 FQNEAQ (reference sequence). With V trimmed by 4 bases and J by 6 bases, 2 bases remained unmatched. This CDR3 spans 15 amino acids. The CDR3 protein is CASSSGTSGAGELFF. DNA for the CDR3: TGTGCCAGCAGCTCCGGGACTAGCGGGGCCGGGGAGCTGTTTTTT.

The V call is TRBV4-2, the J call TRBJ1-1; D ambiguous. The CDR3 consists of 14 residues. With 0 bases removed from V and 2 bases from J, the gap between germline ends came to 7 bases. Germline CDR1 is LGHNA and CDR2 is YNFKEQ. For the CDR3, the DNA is TGTGCCAGCAGCCAAGACCCAGCCAACACTGAAGCTTTCTTT. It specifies CASSQDPANTEAFF.

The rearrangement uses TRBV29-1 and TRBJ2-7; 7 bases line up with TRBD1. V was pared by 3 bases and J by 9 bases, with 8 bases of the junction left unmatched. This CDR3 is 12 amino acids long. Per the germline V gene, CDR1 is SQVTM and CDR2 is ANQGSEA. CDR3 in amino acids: CSVEGQTPGQYF. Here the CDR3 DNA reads TGCAGCGTTGAGGGACAGACTCCCGGGCAGTACTTC.

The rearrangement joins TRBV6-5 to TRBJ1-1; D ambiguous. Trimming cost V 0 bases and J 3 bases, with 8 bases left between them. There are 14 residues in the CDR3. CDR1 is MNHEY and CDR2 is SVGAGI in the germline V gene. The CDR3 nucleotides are TGTGCCAGCAGTTACTCTCGGTATCACACTGAAGCTTTCTTT. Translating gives CASSYSRYHTEAFF.

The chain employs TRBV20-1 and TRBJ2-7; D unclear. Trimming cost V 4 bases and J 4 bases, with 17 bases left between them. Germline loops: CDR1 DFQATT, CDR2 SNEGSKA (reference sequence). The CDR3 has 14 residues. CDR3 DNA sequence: TGCAGTGCTAAGGGCGACATATCTAATTACGAGCAGTACTTC. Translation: CSAKGDISNYEQYF.

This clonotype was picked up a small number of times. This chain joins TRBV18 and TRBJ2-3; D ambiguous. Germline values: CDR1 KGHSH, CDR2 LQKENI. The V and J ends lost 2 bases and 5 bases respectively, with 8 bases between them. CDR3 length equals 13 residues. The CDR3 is CASSPNVEDTQYF. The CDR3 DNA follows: TGTGCCAGCTCACCAAATGTAGAAGATACGCAGTATTTT. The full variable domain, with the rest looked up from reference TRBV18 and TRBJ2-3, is NAGVMQNPRHLVRRRGQEARLRCSPMKGHSHVYWYRQLPEEGLKFMVYLQKENIIDESGMPKERFSAEFPKEGPSILRIQQVVRGDSAAYFCASSPNVEDTQYFGPGTRLTVL.

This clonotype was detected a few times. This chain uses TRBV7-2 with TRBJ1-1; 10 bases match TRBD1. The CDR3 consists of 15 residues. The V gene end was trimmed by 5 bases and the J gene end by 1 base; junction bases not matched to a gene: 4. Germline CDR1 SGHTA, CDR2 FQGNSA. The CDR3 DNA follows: TGTGCCAGCAGCCCCTGGGACAGGGGGAACACTGAAGCTTTCTTT. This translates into CASSPWDRGNTEAFF.

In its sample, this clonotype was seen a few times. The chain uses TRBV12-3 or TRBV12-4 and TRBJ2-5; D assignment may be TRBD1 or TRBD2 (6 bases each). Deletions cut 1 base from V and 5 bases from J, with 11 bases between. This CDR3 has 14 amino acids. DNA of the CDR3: TGTGCCAGCAGTTTAGGGGGGGCCTTGGAGACCCAGTACTTC. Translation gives CASSLGGALETQYF.

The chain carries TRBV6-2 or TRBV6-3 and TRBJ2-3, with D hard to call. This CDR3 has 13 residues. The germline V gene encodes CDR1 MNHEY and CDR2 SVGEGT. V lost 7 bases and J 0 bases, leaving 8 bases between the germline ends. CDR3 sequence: CASTRRSTDTQYF. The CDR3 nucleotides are TGTGCCAGCACGCGGCGGAGCACAGATACGCAGTATTTT.

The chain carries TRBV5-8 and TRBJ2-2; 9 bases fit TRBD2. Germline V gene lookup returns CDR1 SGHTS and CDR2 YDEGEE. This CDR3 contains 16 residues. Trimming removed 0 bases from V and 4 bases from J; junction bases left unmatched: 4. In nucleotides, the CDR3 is TGTGCCAGCAGCTTGGCCGGGACTAGCCGCACCGGGGAGCTGTTTTTT. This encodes CASSLAGTSRTGELFF.

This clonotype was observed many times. CDR3 sequence (DNA): TGCACCCCAGGGACTAGCGGGGCTCAAGGCTACAATGAGCAGTTCTTC. Translating gives CTPGTSGAQGYNEQFF. The chain employs TRBV20-1 and TRBJ2-1, with 13 positions matching TRBD2. CDR3 size: 16 residues. Per germline, CDR1 DFQATT and CDR2 SNEGSKA (reference sequence).

The CDR3 reads CSARAEARDRATSTDTQYF. CDR3 nucleotides: TGCAGTGCTAGAGCAGAAGCCCGGGACAGGGCCACTAGCACAGATACGCAGTATTTT. The chain combines TRBV20-1 with TRBJ2-3, with 9 positions matching TRBD1. CDR1 and CDR2 (germline): DFQATT, SNEGSKA (reference sequence). V lost 1 base and J lost 0; bases outside the gene matches: 14. The CDR3 spans 19 residues.

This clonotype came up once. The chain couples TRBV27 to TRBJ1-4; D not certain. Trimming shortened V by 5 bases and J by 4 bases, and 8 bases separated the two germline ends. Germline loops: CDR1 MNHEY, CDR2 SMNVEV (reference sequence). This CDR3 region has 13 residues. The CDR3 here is CASSPANNEKLFF. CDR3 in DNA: TGTGCCAGCAGTCCCGCCAATAATGAAAAACTGTTTTTT.